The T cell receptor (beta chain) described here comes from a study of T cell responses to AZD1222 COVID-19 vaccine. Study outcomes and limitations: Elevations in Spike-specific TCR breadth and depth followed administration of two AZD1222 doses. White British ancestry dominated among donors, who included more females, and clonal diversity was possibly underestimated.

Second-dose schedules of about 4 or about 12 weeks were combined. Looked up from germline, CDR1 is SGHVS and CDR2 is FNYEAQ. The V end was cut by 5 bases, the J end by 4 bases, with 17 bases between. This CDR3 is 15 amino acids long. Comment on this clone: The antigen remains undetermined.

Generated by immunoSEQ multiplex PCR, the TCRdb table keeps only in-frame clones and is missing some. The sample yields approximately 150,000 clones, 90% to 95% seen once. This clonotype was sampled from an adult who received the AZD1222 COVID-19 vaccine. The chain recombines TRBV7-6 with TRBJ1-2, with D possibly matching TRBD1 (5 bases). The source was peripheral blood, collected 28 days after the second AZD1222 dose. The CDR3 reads CASSPMPGRGYGYTF. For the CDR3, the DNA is TGTGCCAGCAGCCCCATGCCGGGAAGGGGCTATGGCTACACCTTC.